Listed below are T cell receptor beta chains from one sample, sequenced in a study of blood T cell repertoires in COVID-19. Data came from immunoSEQ multiplex PCR; TCRdb stores just in-frame clones and leaves some out. This sample has 200,000 to 250,000 clones, with approximately 84% found just once. Source material: peripheral blood. Receptors originate from a man aged 35-49 years with acute or convalescent COVID-19. Both conserved end residues are part of each CDR3. Fields, in order: V gene, J gene, CDR3 protein.

TRBV5-4,TRBJ1-2,CASSLATGQAANYGYTF
TRBV19,TRBJ1-5,CASSNLLTNQPQHF
TRBV19,TRBJ1-2,CASLEGDRANYGYTF
TRBV7-3,TRBJ1-1,CASSRGGWENTEAFF
TRBV5-4,TRBJ1-3,CASSVGNGISGNTIYF
TRBV6-5,TRBJ1-1,CASSRTDLNTEAFF
TRBV7-8,TRBJ2-3,CASRGQGRTPTDTQYF
TRBV11-1,TRBJ2-1,CASRTDSGDSYNEQFF
TRBV2,TRBJ2-5,CASSDPERGGGETQYF
TRBV19,TRBJ2-1,CASSIGGNEQFF
TRBV9,TRBJ1-2,CASSPQTGTGNYGYTF
TRBV7-9,TRBJ1-2,CASSPPGGGYGYTF
TRBV11-3,TRBJ2-7,CASSLDRDEQYF
TRBV15,TRBJ1-1,CATSSERGTEAFF
TRBV11-2,TRBJ1-2,CASSLNVAPDDGYTF
TRBV5-1,TRBJ2-2,CASSDGTATGELFF
TRBV5-1,TRBJ2-3,CASGDSSTDTQYF
TRBV18,TRBJ2-7,CASSTASGVYEQYF